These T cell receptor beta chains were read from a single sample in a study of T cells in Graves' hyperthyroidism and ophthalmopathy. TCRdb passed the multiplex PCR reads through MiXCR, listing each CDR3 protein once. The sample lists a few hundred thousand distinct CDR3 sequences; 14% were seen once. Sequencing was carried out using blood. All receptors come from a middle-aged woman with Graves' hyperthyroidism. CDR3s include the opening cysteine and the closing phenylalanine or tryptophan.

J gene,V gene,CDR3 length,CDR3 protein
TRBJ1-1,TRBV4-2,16,CASSQDKEGEGTEAFF
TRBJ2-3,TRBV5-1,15,CASSAGDRDFGTQYF
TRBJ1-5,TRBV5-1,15,CASRLTGDGNQPQHF
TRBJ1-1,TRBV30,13,CAWSVFTGEKAFF
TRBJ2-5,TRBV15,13,CATSRGGTETQYF
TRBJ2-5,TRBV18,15,CASSPGTSGSGTQYF
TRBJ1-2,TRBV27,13,CASSIHQNYGYTF
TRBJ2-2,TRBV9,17,CASSGSKWRERAGELFF
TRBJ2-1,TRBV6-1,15,CASNRPGSDYNEQFF
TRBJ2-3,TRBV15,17,CATSRASLAGSTDTQYF
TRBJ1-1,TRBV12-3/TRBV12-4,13,CASSIPRAAEAFF
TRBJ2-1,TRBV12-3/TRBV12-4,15,CASSTTLGSYNEQFF
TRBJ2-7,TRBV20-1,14,CSAGGTGLTYEQYF
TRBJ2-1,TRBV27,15,CASRLAEPPDNEQFF
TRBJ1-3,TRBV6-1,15,CASRGQVNSGNTIYF
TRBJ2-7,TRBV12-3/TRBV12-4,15,CASSPRGLARGEQYF
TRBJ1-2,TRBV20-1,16,CSASGQGATANYGYTF
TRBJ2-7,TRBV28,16,CASSGTSGRALMKQYF
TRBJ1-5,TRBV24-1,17,CATSDHPGLGGNQPQHF
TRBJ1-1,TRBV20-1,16,CSARDGLKGRDTEAFF
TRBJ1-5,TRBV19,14,CASNSGRARQPQHF
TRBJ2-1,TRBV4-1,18,CASSQDFPAGVFYNEQFF
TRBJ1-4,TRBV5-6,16,CASSLAGWATNEKLFF
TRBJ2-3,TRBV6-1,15,CASSEATGGADTQYF
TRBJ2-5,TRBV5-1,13,CASTRQGGETQYF
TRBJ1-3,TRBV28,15,CASSSPGTPRNTIYF
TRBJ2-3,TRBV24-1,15,CATSDRLAGGDTQYF